The present TCR beta chain was sequenced within a study of human T cells and chemical hapten exposure. The wider study: 2% DPC applied to an approximately 2 cm by approximately 2 cm arm area sensitized donors.

This clonotype was detected only a few times. Time point meaning: patch test 2, 6 weeks after DPC sensitization. Specified treatment: therapeutic diphenylcyclopropenone sensitization with weekly scalp DPC. The donor pool consisted of alopecia patients aged 18 to 70 years, considered suitable for DPC. The CDR3 is 15 amino acids. Trimming left V 4 bases short and J 1 base short, with 13 bases between. CDR1 and CDR2 (germline): SGHRS, YFSETQ. TCRdb re-called the RACE reads through MiXCR, storing one row per CDR3 protein. This sample has tens of thousands of distinct CDR3 sequences, with around a tenth found just once.

This receptor was obtained from a man aged 30 to 45 with alopecia areata. Some clones in this sample may be carry-over from other donors' samples. This rearrangement joins TRBV5-1 to TRBJ2-3, with D perhaps matching TRBD1 (6 bases). Sequencing was performed on whole blood, taken in connection with sensitization to the hapten diphenylcyclopropenone (DPC). The CDR3 DNA is TGCGCCAGCAGCCCGGATGGGGGCGGCACAGATACGCAGTATTTT. Protein: CASSPDGGGTDTQYF.